This TCR beta chain stems from a study of shared clonotypes between healthy human individuals. At the deep level, the assay was run. Generated by immunoSEQ multiplex PCR, the TCRdb table keeps only in-frame clones and is missing some. The sample lists some 2,000,000 clones, around 95% occurring once. Turning to this clone: The antigen remains undetermined.

CD45RA+ naive and CD45RA-negative memory subsets were separated from CD4+ cells. Whole-study results and caveats: In a few donors, about 5% of naive CD4 clonotypes appeared in common.

The source material was naive CD4+ T cells sorted from blood. As for subset: CD45RA+ positively selected. The clonotype comes from a man between 18 and 29 years old in good health.

The CDR3 sequence: CASSSTGNSNTEAFF. CDR3 nucleotide sequence: TGCGCCAGCAGCTCTACAGGGAATTCGAACACTGAAGCTTTCTTT. The chain has TRBV5-1 and TRBJ1-1; TRBD1 is a possible D gene (6 bases). V lost 3 bases and J lost 1, with 13 bases in between. The CDR3 spans 15 residues. The V gene's germline CDR1 is SGHRS and CDR2 YFSETQ.